This T cell receptor (beta chain) was found in a study of OX40 agonist ivuxolimab in advanced cancers. Overall study: Patients got intravenous ivuxolimab at 0.01 to 10 mg/kg every 2 weeks.

Study-wide points: Both blood CD4+ and CD8+ T cells showed clonal growth by week 6 at 0.1 to 3.0 mg/kg. In CD8+ T cells, expanded clones were on average more numerous than in CD4+.

Sequenced by immunoSEQ multiplex PCR; TCRdb stores in-frame clones only, minus some. The sample includes under 100,000 clones, 90% to 95% seen only once; the top ten take 2% to 3%. Worth noting for this clone: What it binds is not known.

Trimming pared 1 base from V and 6 bases from J, leaving 12 bases between. Germline assignment: CDR1 SEHNR and CDR2 FQNEAQ (reference sequence). The CDR3 covers 14 residues. The chain joins TRBV7-9 to TRBJ1-1; a possible D gene is TRBD1 (5 bases). Material: CD4+ or CD8+ T cells sorted from blood, obtained in a trial of the OX40 agonist ivuxolimab. The receptor's source is an adult with an advanced solid tumor such as melanoma, head and neck, liver or kidney cancer. The CDR3 spells CASSLGAGLPEAFF. CDR3 nucleotides: TGTGCCAGCAGCTTAGGCGCAGGGCTGCCTGAAGCTTTCTTT. Full variable domain (missing parts from reference TRBV7-9 and TRBJ1-1): DTGVSQNPRHKITKRGQNVTFRCDPISEHNRLYWYRQTLGQGPEFLTYFQNEAQLEKSRLLSDRFSAERPKGSFSTLEIQRTEQGDSAMYLCASSLGAGLPEAFFGQGTRLTVV.